This T cell receptor beta chain was observed in a study of blood T cell repertoires in COVID-19. Study-wide background: T cells, B-cell-depleted T cells, or PBMCs provided the cDNA or gDNA that served as material.

V shed 0 bases and J shed 8 bases, with 13 bases lying between them. Germline CDR1 reads GTSNPN; CDR2 reads SVGIG (reference sequence). This CDR3 is 13 amino acids long. Repertoires were generated with immunoSEQ multiplex PCR, while TCRdb's copy carries only in-frame clones and drops some. The repertoire has some 130,000 clones, 70% to 80% of them found once; the top ten carry 10% to 13%. This TCR was sampled from a human donor in a cohort sampled during active COVID-19. Sequencing input: peripheral blood. The chain is built from TRBV30 and TRBJ1-2, with D uncertain. The CDR3 loop is CAWSVWALEGYTF. CDR3 nucleotides: TGTGCCTGGAGTGTATGGGCCCTTGAGGGCTACACCTTC.